This T cell receptor (beta chain) was observed in a study of neurological immune-mediated disorders. Study-level findings and limits: HTLV-1-associated myelopathy had the most TCR clonal expansion, while multiple sclerosis had the least, a level that fell below healthy controls.

This clonotype has a count of ten or more. Its antigen is not known. V lost 6 bases and J lost 0, with 15 bases in between. This CDR3 contains 16 residues. Time point denoted: longitudinal time-point 3. The method for making cDNA was 5'RACE, and it used 10-nucleotide random UMIs. TCRdb re-called the 5' RACE reads through MiXCR, storing one row per CDR3 protein. The sample yields about 53,000 distinct CDR3 sequences, 6.5% to 8.5% seen once. The sequenced sample was PBMCs. The V call is TRBV12-3 or TRBV12-4, the J call TRBJ1-3, with D maybe TRBD1 (5 bases). This TCR was sampled from a middle-aged woman in good health. DNA for the CDR3: TGTGCCAGCAGGCCAGCCGGGGCCGTCTCTGGAAACACCATATATTTT. Its protein is CASRPAGAVSGNTIYF.